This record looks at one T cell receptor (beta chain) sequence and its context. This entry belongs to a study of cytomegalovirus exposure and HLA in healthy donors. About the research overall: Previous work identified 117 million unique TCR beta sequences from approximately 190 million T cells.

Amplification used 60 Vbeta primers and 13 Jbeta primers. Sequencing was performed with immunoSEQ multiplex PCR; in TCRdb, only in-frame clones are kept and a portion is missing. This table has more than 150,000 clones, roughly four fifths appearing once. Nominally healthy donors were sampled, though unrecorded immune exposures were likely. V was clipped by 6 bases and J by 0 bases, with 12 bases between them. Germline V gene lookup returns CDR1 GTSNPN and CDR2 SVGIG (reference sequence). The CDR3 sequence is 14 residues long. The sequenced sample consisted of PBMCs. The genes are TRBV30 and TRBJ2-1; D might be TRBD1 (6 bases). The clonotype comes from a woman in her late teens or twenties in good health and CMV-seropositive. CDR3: CACSQDSSYNEQFF. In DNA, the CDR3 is TGTGCCTGCTCACAGGACAGCTCCTACAATGAGCAGTTCTTC.